The sample holds many counts of the clone carrying this T cell receptor (beta chain). What it binds is not known. MiXCR, applied by TCRdb to the PCR reads, yields one record per CDR3 protein. The repertoire holds about 67,000 distinct CDR3 sequences, with around 17% as singletons. The sample comes from a study of molecular identifiers for immune sequencing clone quantification. Study information: Four of five splits of RNA from about 19,000 or 110,000 naive CD8 cells were sequenced in replicates.

Trimming took 0 bases from V and 6 from J, leaving 8 bases between them. The germline gives CDR1 LGHNA, CDR2 YNFKEQ. CDR3 length equals 13 residues. Using a CD8+CD4-CCR7+CD45RA+ phenotype, naive CD8 T cells were sorted. General study points: In cases of identical TCR molecules sharing a barcode, highly expanded clone sizes could be underestimated.

The sample consisted of naive CD8+ T cells from blood, with Jurkat cell RNA spiked in. Subset: FACS-sorted CD8+CD4-CCR7+CD45RA+ naive T cells. The receptor's source is a human donor in good health. Some libraries in this study had Jurkat cell RNA spiked in. This chain links TRBV4-2 with TRBJ1-1; D might be TRBD1 (6 bases). Here the CDR3 DNA reads TGTGCCAGCAGCCAAGAAGGACAGTCTGAAGCTTTCTTT. It yields the protein CASSQEGQSEAFF.